Described below is a single TCR beta chain sequence and its context. Antigen specificity is unknown. The V and J ends lost 5 bases and 2 bases respectively, with 10 bases between them. CDR1 and CDR2 from the germline V gene are MDHEN and SYDVKM. The CDR3 has 13 amino acids. The validation cohort, a group of over a hundred subjects, included the donors and was separate from the roughly 670-subject first cohort. The data originate from a study of cytomegalovirus exposure and HLA in healthy donors. The study, taken as a whole, reports: Cytomegalovirus status was reportedly diagnosed by the classifier with high specificity and sensitivity. 150 or so TCR beta chains were listed as cytomegalovirus-associated.

Libraries were prepared by immunoSEQ multiplex PCR; TCRdb keeps only in-frame clonotypes and omits some of them. The sample lists under 250,000 clones, 87% occurring once. The clonotype comes from a woman aged 18-30 years in good health and CMV-seropositive. The rearrangement uses TRBV28 and TRBJ2-7; D may be TRBD1 (6 bases). Sequences were obtained from PBMCs. In DNA, the CDR3 is TGTGCCAGCAGTCCAGGGGAGACCTACGAGCAGTACTTC. Translation gives CASSPGETYEQYF.